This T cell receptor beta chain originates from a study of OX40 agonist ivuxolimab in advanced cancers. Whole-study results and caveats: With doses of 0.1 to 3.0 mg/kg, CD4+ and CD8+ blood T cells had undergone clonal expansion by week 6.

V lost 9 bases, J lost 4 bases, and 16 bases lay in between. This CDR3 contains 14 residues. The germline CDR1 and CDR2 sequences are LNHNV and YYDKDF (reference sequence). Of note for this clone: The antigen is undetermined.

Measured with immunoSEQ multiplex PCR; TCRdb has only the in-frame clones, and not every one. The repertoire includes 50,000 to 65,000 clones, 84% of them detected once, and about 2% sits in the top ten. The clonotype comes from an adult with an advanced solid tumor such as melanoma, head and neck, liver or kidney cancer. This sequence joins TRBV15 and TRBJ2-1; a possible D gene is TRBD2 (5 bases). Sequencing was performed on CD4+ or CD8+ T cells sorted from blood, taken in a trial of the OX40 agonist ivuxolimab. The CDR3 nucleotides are TGTGCCACTAACCTAGCTGGGCTATACAATGAGCAGTTCTTC. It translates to CATNLAGLYNEQFF.